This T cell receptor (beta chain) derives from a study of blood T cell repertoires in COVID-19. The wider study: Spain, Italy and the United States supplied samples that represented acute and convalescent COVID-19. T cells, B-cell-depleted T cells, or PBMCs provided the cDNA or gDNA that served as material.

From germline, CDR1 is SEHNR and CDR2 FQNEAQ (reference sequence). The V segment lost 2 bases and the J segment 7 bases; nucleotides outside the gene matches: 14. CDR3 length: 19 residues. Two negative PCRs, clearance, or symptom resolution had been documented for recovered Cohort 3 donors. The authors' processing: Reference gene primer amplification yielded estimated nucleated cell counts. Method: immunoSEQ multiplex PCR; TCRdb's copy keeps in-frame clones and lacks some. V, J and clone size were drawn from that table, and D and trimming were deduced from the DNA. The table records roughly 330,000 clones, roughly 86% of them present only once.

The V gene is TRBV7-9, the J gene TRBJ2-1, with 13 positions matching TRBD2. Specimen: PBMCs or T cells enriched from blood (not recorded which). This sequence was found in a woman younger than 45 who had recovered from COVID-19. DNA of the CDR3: TGTGCCAGCAGCTTACCGGGACTAGCGGGGCCCGTCCCTGGGAATGAGCAGTTCTTC. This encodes CASSLPGLAGPVPGNEQFF.